This TCR beta chain was retrieved from a study of shared clonotypes between healthy human individuals. Per germline, CDR1 LNHDA and CDR2 SQIVND (reference sequence). The V segment lost 6 bases and the J segment 5 bases; nucleotides outside the gene matches: 13. The CDR3 contains 17 residues. Clones were read by immunoSEQ multiplex PCR, and TCRdb kept only the in-frame ones, dropping some. The table includes 2 million to 2.5 million clones, more than 85% detected once. The receptor was derived from a young man in good health. Some clones in this sample may be carry-over from other donors' samples. The chain links TRBV19 to TRBJ2-2, with 9 bases matching TRBD1. The sequenced sample consisted of naive CD4+ T cells from PBMCs. Subset meaning: CD45RA+ positively selected. CDR3 sequence: CASRDSPGQGGTGELFF. In DNA, the CDR3 is TGTGCCAGTAGAGACTCACCGGGACAGGGAGGGACCGGGGAGCTGTTTTTT. The whole variable domain, remainder taken from reference TRBV19 and TRBJ2-2, is DGGITQSPKYLFRKEGQNVTLSCEQNLNHDAMYWYRQDPGQGLRLIYYSQIVNDFQKGDIAEGYSVSREKKESFPLTVTSAQKNPTAFYLCASRDSPGQGGTGELFFGEGSRLTVL.